One sample yielded the 28 T cell receptor beta chains listed below, sequenced in a study of blood T cells in healthy people across ages. Together with a sample-barcoded 5' primer, a J-beta primer mix was included in a second PCR lasting roughly 6 to 12 cycles. TCRdb called the 5' RACE reads again in MiXCR, with one record for every CDR3 protein. In the table there are 550,000 to 650,000 distinct CDR3 sequences, approximately 26% of which are singletons. The sample also formed part of further work on T cells of mothers and their children.

The specimen was blood. The origin of the receptors is a boy younger than 10 in good health.

This clonotype appeared a few times. The rearrangement links TRBV11-2 to TRBJ2-7, with 11 bases identical to TRBD2. CDR3 length equals 18 residues. J was trimmed by 2 bases and V by 0 bases; bases with no gene match: 9. Germline V gene lookup returns CDR1 SGHAT and CDR2 FQNNGV. Here the CDR3 DNA reads TGTGCCAGCAGCTTAGAACTAGCGGGGGCCCAGATTGCCTACGAGCAGTACTTC. Its translation: CASSLELAGAQIAYEQYF.

This clonotype was seen only a few times. The gene calls are TRBV11-2 and TRBJ2-7; tentatively, D is TRBD2 (5 bases). Germline-derived CDR1 and CDR2 are SGHAT and FQNNGV. V gave up 1 base and J gave up 2 bases, with 15 bases separating them. The CDR3 consists of 16 residues. CDR3 sequence reads: CASSLGHMRVAYEQYF. The CDR3, as DNA: TGTGCCAGCAGCTTAGGCCACATGCGGGTAGCCTACGAGCAGTACTTC. The full variable domain, rest sourced from reference TRBV11-2 and TRBJ2-7, is EAGVAQSPRYKIIEKRQSVAFWCNPISGHATLYWYQQILGQGPKLLIQFQNNGVVDDSQLPKDRFSAERLKGVDSTLKIQPAKLEDSAVYLCASSLGHMRVAYEQYFGPGTRLTVT.

This clonotype showed up just a few times. V and J are TRBV24-1 and TRBJ2-2, with 7 bases identical to TRBD2. With 2 bases clipped from V and 7 bases from J, the junction kept 3 bases outside the gene matches. Germline V gene sequence: CDR1 KGHDR, CDR2 SFDVKD. CDR3 length: 14 residues. In DNA, the CDR3 is TGTGCCACCAGTGATTCGGCGGGGGTCGGGGAGCTGTTTTTT. It codes for CATSDSAGVGELFF.

The rearrangement uses TRBV29-1 and TRBJ2-5, with D possibly being TRBD1 or TRBD2 (5 bases each). The closer fit of TRBJ2-1 to the DNA end suggests the J call may be wrong. This CDR3 contains 16 residues. Germline CDR1 reads SQVTM; CDR2 reads ANQGSEA. This CDR3 reads CSVAASIGTLGNEQFF. The CDR3 coding sequence is TGCAGCGTTGCTGCCAGTATCGGGACCTTAGGGAATGAGCAGTTCTTC.

This clonotype appeared a few times. V and J are TRBV2 and TRBJ2-7; 7 bases fit TRBD1. This CDR3 contains 15 residues. The V and J ends lost 3 bases and 4 bases, in that order; junction bases with no gene match: 9. CDR1 and CDR2 from the germline V gene are SNHLY and FYNNEI. The CDR3, as DNA: TGTGCCAGCAGTGAGAGGACAGGTACTAGGTACGAGCAGTACTTC. It codes for CASSERTGTRYEQYF.

The chain carries TRBV12-3 or TRBV12-4 and TRBJ2-7, with 7 bases that match TRBD1. This CDR3 has 13 residues. V dropped 3 bases and J dropped 7; count of bases not matched to a gene: 6. The CDR3 DNA sequence: TGTGCCAGCAGTTTGTACAGGGGAGTTGAGCAGTACTTC. Protein product: CASSLYRGVEQYF.

The chain carries TRBV18 and TRBJ1-2; no definite D call. The V gene lost 2 bases and the J gene lost 8 bases, with 15 bases spanning the gap. The CDR3 extends over 14 amino acids. Per the germline V gene, CDR1 is KGHSH and CDR2 is LQKENI. In DNA, the CDR3 is TGTGCCAGCTCACCAGGGGAGCCCGTGGGGGGCTACACCTTC. It is translated as CASSPGEPVGGYTF.

This clonotype was picked up many times. The V and J genes are TRBV20-1 and TRBJ2-5, with 8 bases aligning to TRBD1. Germline V gene lookup returns CDR1 DFQATT and CDR2 SNEGSKA (reference sequence). CDR3 length: 13 amino acids. Unmatched junction bases numbered 4, after V lost 3 bases and J lost 4 bases. The DNA for the CDR3 is TGCAGTGCTAGCCGGACAGGGCGAGAGACCCAGTACTTC. This translates into CSASRTGRETQYF.

Only a few counts were recorded for this clonotype. The CDR3 protein is CASSFPGPYEQYF. CDR3 DNA: TGTGCCAGCAGCTTCCCGGGACCCTACGAGCAGTACTTC. The V gene is TRBV7-8, the J gene TRBJ2-7, with D perhaps matching TRBD1 or TRBD2 (5 bases each). Germline loops: CDR1 SGHVS, CDR2 FQNEAQ. The V and J ends lost 3 bases and 2 bases respectively, with 8 bases between them. The CDR3 spans 13 residues.

The chain employs TRBV7-3 and TRBJ2-2; D is undetermined. V was shortened by 1 base and J by 7 bases, with 4 bases between the two germline ends. Germline V lookup: CDR1 SGHTA, CDR2 FQGTGA. This CDR3 has 12 residues. This chain's CDR3 is CASSLNVGELFF. The CDR3 DNA sequence: TGTGCCAGCAGCTTAAACGTCGGGGAGCTGTTTTTT.

In this sample, this clonotype turned up many times. One end of the junction does not line up with germline, which may come from a read error. The V and J genes are TRBV12-3 or TRBV12-4 and TRBJ2-7, with 11 positions matching TRBD2. The CDR3 runs 14 residues. The CDR3 loop is CASTLLAGEVEQYF. The CDR3 DNA reads TGTGCCAGCACTTTACTAGCGGGAGAGGTCGAGCAGTACTTC.

The J gene is TRBJ2-5, the V gene TRBV28; D might be TRBD1 (6 bases). This CDR3 is built from 17 residues. In germline, CDR1 is MDHEN, CDR2 SYDVKM. Trimming took 3 bases from V and 9 from J, leaving 26 bases between them. In DNA form, the CDR3 reads TGTGCCAGCAGTTTGGAGTGGACAGTCACTAGGTATAGGTCCCAGTACTTC. It encodes CASSLEWTVTRYRSQYF.

The genes are TRBV4-3 and TRBJ1-3, with D perhaps TRBD1 (6 bases). V was trimmed by 0 bases and J by 3 bases, leaving 15 bases between them. The CDR3 totals 17 residues. Germline V lookup: CDR1 LGHNA, CDR2 YSLEER. In DNA, the CDR3 is TGCGCCAGCAGCCAAGATCCCCAGGGGTATAGTGGAAACACCATATATTTT. Amino acids: CASSQDPQGYSGNTIYF.

This clonotype was recorded a few times. In nucleotides, the CDR3 is TGCAGCGTCGTCGGGCTCCGCGGGAGCAACGAGCAGTACTTC. Its translation is CSVVGLRGSNEQYF. This chain links TRBV29-1 with TRBJ2-7, with 7 bases fitting TRBD2. Germline CDR1 and CDR2: SQVTM and ANQGSEA. There are 14 residues in the CDR3. Trimming at V came to 6 bases and at J to 5 bases, leaving 13 bases not matched to a gene.

The rearrangement links TRBV30 to TRBJ1-1, with D unclear. The CDR3 is 11 amino acids. Germline CDR1 GTSNPN, CDR2 SVGIG (reference sequence). With 4 bases removed from V and 1 base from J, the gap between germline ends came to 4 bases. CDR3 nucleotide sequence: TGTGCCTGGATCTCGAACACTGAAGCTTTCTTT. Translation: CAWISNTEAFF. Combining the CDR3 with reference TRBV30 and TRBJ1-1 gives the whole variable domain SQTIHQWPATLVQPVGSPLSLECTVEGTSNPNLYWYRQAAGRGLQLLFYSVGIGQISSEVPQNLSASRPQDRQFILSSKKLLLSDSGFYLCAWISNTEAFFGQGTRLTVV.

This clonotype was detected only a few times. The CDR3 DNA is TGTGCCAGTAGCAGGAATTTCTACAATGAGCAGTTCTTC. This translates into CASSRNFYNEQFF. The chain links TRBV19 to TRBJ2-1; D not certain. CDR1 and CDR2 from the germline V gene are LNHDA and SQIVND (reference sequence). The CDR3 totals 13 residues. V lost 6 bases and J 3 bases, leaving 9 bases between the germline ends.

Only a few counts were recorded for this clonotype. This chain joins TRBV15 and TRBJ2-5; 10 bases agree with TRBD1. Germline values: CDR1 LNHNV, CDR2 YYDKDF (reference sequence). The junction had 7 bases not matched to a gene; V was cut back by 3 bases and J by 6 bases. The CDR3 consists of 15 residues. The CDR3: CATSRDRQGAKTQYF. CDR3 sequence (DNA): TGTGCCACCAGCAGGGATCGACAGGGGGCAAAGACCCAGTACTTC.

This rearrangement joins TRBV7-9 to TRBJ1-1; 9 positions agree with TRBD1. Germline loops: CDR1 SEHNR, CDR2 FQNEAQ (reference sequence). The ends lost 4 bases at V and 2 bases at J; junction bases unmatched: 8. The CDR3 runs to 16 residues. CDR3: CASSYPGQGFNTEAFF. The CDR3 region has the DNA TGTGCCAGCAGCTACCCGGGACAGGGCTTTAACACTGAAGCTTTCTTT. Together with reference TRBV7-9 and TRBJ1-1, the CDR3 gives the full variable domain: DTGVSQNPRHKITKRGQNVTFRCDPISEHNRLYWYRQTLGQGPEFLTYFQNEAQLEKSRLLSDRFSAERPKGSFSTLEIQRTEQGDSAMYLCASSYPGQGFNTEAFFGQGTRLTVV.

This clonotype was observed a few times. The chain uses TRBV20-1 and TRBJ1-5; perhaps TRBD1 as D (6 bases). The V end lost 6 bases, the J end lost 7 bases, and 13 bases lay between the germline ends. CDR1 and CDR2 (germline): DFQATT, SNEGSKA (reference sequence). The CDR3 sequence is 12 residues long. CDR3 sequence (DNA): TGCAGTGCCCAACAGGGCGACCAGCCCCAGCATTTT. It encodes CSAQQGDQPQHF.

The chain links TRBV30 to TRBJ1-2, with 12 bases matching TRBD1. The V segment lost 8 bases and the J segment 8 bases; nucleotides outside the gene matches: 3. Per the germline V gene, CDR1 is GTSNPN and CDR2 is SVGIG (reference sequence). The CDR3 length is 11 residues. In nucleotides, the CDR3 is TGTGCCCGGGACAGGGGGCGAGGCTACACCTTC. It specifies CARDRGRGYTF.

V gene TRBV18 combines with J gene TRBJ2-7, with D perhaps matching TRBD1 (6 bases). Germline loops: CDR1 KGHSH, CDR2 LQKENI. The V end was cut by 3 bases, the J end by 5 bases, with 11 bases between. CDR3 size: 13 residues. The CDR3 reads CASSPIQGNEQYV. The CDR3 coding sequence is TGTGCCAGCTCACCGATACAGGGAAACGAGCAGTACGTC.

The genes are TRBV29-1 and TRBJ2-1; TRBD2 matches at 7 bases. The CDR3 has 14 residues. The junction had 11 bases not matched to a gene; V was cut back by 7 bases and J by 5 bases. In germline, CDR1 is SQVTM, CDR2 ANQGSEA. The CDR3 loop reads CSAGEGGSHNEQFF. The CDR3 DNA follows: TGCAGCGCTGGCGAGGGCGGGAGTCACAATGAGCAGTTCTTC.

The chain employs TRBV20-1 and TRBJ2-1; 8 positions agree with TRBD2. The V and J ends lost 6 bases and 1 base, in that order; junction bases with no gene match: 8. The length of the CDR3 is 15 residues. Germline V gives CDR1 DFQATT, CDR2 SNEGSKA (reference sequence). The CDR3 sequence: CSAAERESSYNEQFF. The CDR3 DNA sequence: TGCAGTGCAGCAGAGCGGGAGTCGTCCTACAATGAGCAGTTCTTC.

The chain combines TRBV6-5 with TRBJ1-3; no clear D. Germline CDR1 MNHEY, CDR2 SVGAGI. V dropped 2 bases and J dropped 4 bases, with 9 bases sitting between them. The CDR3 sequence is 14 residues long. The CDR3: CASSYGKDGNTIYF. CDR3 nucleotides: TGTGCCAGCAGTTACGGCAAGGACGGAAACACCATATATTTT.

The chain uses TRBV4-3 and TRBJ2-5; TRBD1 matches at 9 bases. The V gene end was trimmed by 2 bases and the J gene end by 4 bases; junction bases not matched to a gene: 5. Germline V gene sequence: CDR1 LGHNA, CDR2 YSLEER. The CDR3 sequence is 15 residues long. In DNA, the CDR3 is TGCGCCAGCAGCCAAAATCCGGGACAGGGAGAGACCCAGTACTTC. This sequence encodes CASSQNPGQGETQYF.

Of note for this clonotype: Germline is not matched at one junction end, which may reflect a read error. The V and J genes are TRBV6-2 or TRBV6-3 and TRBJ1-1; weak D call: TRBD1 (6 bases). The CDR3 has 13 residues. The germline V gene encodes CDR1 MNHEY and CDR2 SVGEGT. The DNA of the CDR3 is TGTGCCAGCAGTGACAGGCTGAACACTGAAGCTTCCTTT. Residues: CASSDRLNTEASF.

This clonotype was detected only a few times. The chain recombines TRBV20-1 with TRBJ2-7, with D uncertain. Germline values: CDR1 DFQATT, CDR2 SNEGSKA (reference sequence). Trimming pared 0 bases from V and 1 base from J, leaving 13 bases between. This CDR3 has 15 amino acids. This chain's CDR3 is CSARDPSASSYEQYF. The CDR3 DNA sequence: TGCAGTGCTAGAGATCCCTCAGCCTCATCCTACGAGCAGTACTTC.

V usage is TRBV7-9 and J usage is TRBJ2-2; D remains ambiguous. Per the germline V gene, CDR1 is SEHNR and CDR2 is FQNEAQ (reference sequence). The V gene lost 2 bases and the J gene lost 6 bases, with 7 bases spanning the gap. CDR3 length: 13 residues. For the CDR3, the DNA is TGTGCCAGCAGCTTACCGGGTTCCGGGGAGCTGTTTTTT. Translating it yields CASSLPGSGELFF.